These 8 T cell receptor beta chains originate from one sample sequenced in a study of shared clonotypes between healthy human individuals. Sequencing used immunoSEQ multiplex PCR; TCRdb keeps in-frame clones, though not all of them. This sample has 800,000 or so clones; 90% to 98% occur once, and the top ten carry approximately 0.2%. Selected positively for CCR7 and CD45RO-negative, naive CD8 cells excluded terminally differentiated effector memory CD45RA+ cells. The specimen was naive CD8+ T cells sorted from blood. These receptors were obtained from a man younger than 40 in good health.

The chain links TRBV7-8 to TRBJ2-3; 7 bases are shared with TRBD1. J was trimmed by 0 bases and V by 4 bases; bases with no gene match: 7. This CDR3 comprises 16 residues. The V gene's germline CDR1 is SGHVS and CDR2 FQNEAQ. CDR3 sequence: CASSYYRGPSTDTQYF. The CDR3 nucleotides read TGTGCCAGCAGCTATTACAGGGGACCTAGCACAGATACGCAGTATTTT.

The chain recombines TRBV9 with TRBJ2-7; D is ambiguous. This CDR3 region has 15 residues. V was trimmed by 4 bases and J by 0 bases, leaving 14 bases between them. Germline CDR1 is SGDLS and CDR2 is YYNGEE. CDR3: CASSPWRISSYEQYF. Here the CDR3 DNA reads TGTGCCAGCAGCCCTTGGCGGATTAGCTCCTACGAGCAGTACTTC.

This clone was counted once. CDR3: CASSDPPHGLPYEQYF. CDR3 sequence (DNA): TGTGCCAGCAGTGATCCACCGCACGGGCTACCCTACGAGCAGTACTTC. The genes are TRBV28 and TRBJ2-7, with D unclear. CDR1 and CDR2 from the germline V gene are MDHEN and SYDVKM. The CDR3 is 16 residues long. Trimming left V 5 bases short and J 2 bases short, with 19 bases between.

The rearrangement uses TRBV6-5 and TRBJ1-1; D uncertain. Deletions cut 0 bases from V and 1 base from J, with 6 bases between. The CDR3 has 14 amino acids. Germline V lookup: CDR1 MNHEY, CDR2 SVGAGI. The CDR3: CASSYSGWNTEAFF. The CDR3 nucleotides are TGTGCCAGCAGTTACTCCGGTTGGAACACTGAAGCTTTCTTT.

V gene TRBV21-1 combines with J gene TRBJ2-1; TRBD1, as called in the table, went unchecked against the DNA. TRBV21-1 is deemed a pseudogene. The CDR3 has 19 amino acids. The CDR3 protein is CASSEVPGQGASSYNEQFF. CDR3 nucleotides: TGTGCCAGCAGCGAAGTCCCGGGACAGGGGGCAAGTTCCTACAATGAGCAGTTCTTC.

This clone was observed once. V and J are TRBV6-5 and TRBJ1-2; D not certain. Trimming removed 6 bases at V and 2 bases at J, with 10 bases between. This CDR3 region has 13 residues. The germline V gene has CDR1 MNHEY and CDR2 SVGAGI. For the CDR3, the DNA is TGTGCCAGCAGCCCGACACCCAACTATGGCTACACCTTC. It yields the protein CASSPTPNYGYTF.

The genes are TRBV28 and TRBJ2-3; 7 nucleotides align to TRBD2. The CDR3 spans 15 residues. Germline V lookup: CDR1 MDHEN, CDR2 SYDVKM. V was pared by 6 bases and J by 5 bases, with 11 bases of the junction left unmatched. The CDR3 sequence is CASSFLAGSRDTQYF. The CDR3 nucleotides read TGTGCCAGCAGCTTTTTAGCGGGTTCTCGAGATACGCAGTATTTT.

This clone has a single count. The gene calls are TRBV6-5 and TRBJ2-3; no reliable D call. CDR3 length: 12 amino acids. CDR1 and CDR2 from the germline V gene are MNHEY and SVGAGI. The V gene lost 7 bases and the J gene lost 3 bases, with 8 bases spanning the gap. The CDR3: CASTEGTDTQYF. For the CDR3, the DNA is TGTGCCAGCACCGAAGGGACAGATACGCAGTATTTT.